These 18 T cell receptor beta chains were all obtained from the same sample, sequenced in a study of blood T cell repertoires in COVID-19. Here immunoSEQ multiplex PCR was the method, and the copy in TCRdb shows in-frame clones only, minus some. The sample has approximately 500,000 clones, 75% to 90% seen once; the top ten hold approximately 2.9%. Input material: peripheral blood. These receptors all come from a human donor in a cohort sampled during active COVID-19.

V and J are TRBV10-2 and TRBJ2-7; the match to TRBD2 covers 8 bases. V lost 3 bases, J lost 7 bases, and 11 bases stayed unmatched. From germline, CDR1 is WSHSY and CDR2 SAAADI. The CDR3 has 15 amino acids. The CDR3 region is CASSELGGGGSEQYF. As DNA, the CDR3 is TGCGCCAGCAGTGAATTGGGGGGCGGGGGGAGTGAGCAGTACTTC.

The V and J genes are TRBV7-3 and TRBJ2-5; 9 nucleotides match TRBD2. The V segment lost 1 base and the J segment 4 bases; nucleotides outside the gene matches: 7. CDR1 is SGHTA, CDR2 FQGTGA, per germline. This CDR3 has 16 residues. The CDR3: CASSLNPAGGAETQYF. CDR3 nucleotides: TGTGCCAGCAGCTTAAATCCGGCGGGAGGGGCAGAGACCCAGTACTTC.

The CDR3 loop is CATQAGNEQYF. The DNA for the CDR3 is TGTGCCACCCAAGCGGGAAACGAGCAGTACTTC. This chain uses TRBV19 with TRBJ2-7, with TRBD2 identical over 7 bases. This CDR3 comprises 11 residues. Trimming took 10 bases from V and 5 from J; bases not matched to a gene: 5. CDR1 and CDR2 (germline): LNHDA, SQIVND (reference sequence).

The V and J genes are TRBV11-2 and TRBJ2-1; TRBD2 matches at 8 bases. Germline V gives CDR1 SGHAT, CDR2 FQNNGV. The CDR3 extends over 14 amino acids. V trimming: 4 bases; J trimming: 4 bases; junction bases outside the gene matches: 3. CDR3 nucleotides: TGTGCCAGCAGCTGGCGGGAGGTATACAATGAGCAGTTCTTC. It is translated as CASSWREVYNEQFF.

V is TRBV4-1 and J is TRBJ2-7, with D tentatively TRBD2 (5 bases). V was trimmed by 0 bases and J by 1 base, leaving 10 bases between them. The CDR3 is 15 residues long. CDR1 MGHRA and CDR2 YSYEKL come from the germline V gene. CDR3 nucleotides: TGCGCCAGCAGCCAAGATGGTCGGGGATCCTACGAGCAGTACTTC. This codes for CASSQDGRGSYEQYF.

The chain couples TRBV28 to TRBJ1-5; no definite D call. Germline CDR1 reads MDHEN; CDR2 reads SYDVKM. Between the trimmed V and J ends, which lost 8 bases and 5 bases, there was a span of 13 bases. The CDR3 sequence is 13 residues long. The CDR3 coding sequence is TGTGCCAGCGGAGTCGGAACCCATCAGCCCCAGCATTTT. Protein product: CASGVGTHQPQHF.

The chain recombines TRBV6-5 with TRBJ1-6; 8 bases match TRBD1. The V and J ends lost 5 bases and 17 bases, in that order; junction bases with no gene match: 8. CDR1 MNHEY and CDR2 SVGAGI come from the germline V gene. The CDR3 totals 12 residues. CDR3 residues: CASSPGQGLIHF. The CDR3 DNA is TGTGCCAGCAGTCCCGGACAGGGCTTAATCCACTTT.

V is TRBV3-1 (or the pseudogene TRBV3-2) and J is TRBJ1-1; no clear D. The germline V gene has CDR1 LGHDT and CDR2 YNNKEL (reference sequence). The V gene lost 0 bases and the J gene lost 2 bases, with 10 bases spanning the gap. The CDR3 contains 15 residues. The CDR3 protein is CASSQDPRGNTEAFF. For the CDR3, the DNA is TGTGCCAGCAGCCAAGATCCCCGGGGAAACACTGAAGCTTTCTTT.

The genes are TRBV9 and TRBJ1-2, with 8 nucleotides matching TRBD1. There are 12 residues in the CDR3. Germline V lookup: CDR1 SGDLS, CDR2 YYNGEE. Losses at the gene ends were 6 bases for V and 8 bases for J; bases not matched to a gene: 6. This chain's CDR3 is CASTGQGQGYTF. The CDR3 DNA is TGTGCCAGCACCGGACAGGGCCAAGGCTACACCTTC.

The sample holds a few counts of this clone. The V gene is TRBV27, the J gene TRBJ2-1; D ambiguous. The CDR3 has 16 residues. Germline V gives CDR1 MNHEY, CDR2 SMNVEV (reference sequence). Between the trimmed V and J ends, which lost 5 bases and 7 bases, there was a span of 21 bases. This chain's CDR3 is CASSIPGIATRNEQFF. In nucleotides, the CDR3 is TGTGCCAGCAGTATCCCCGGTATAGCCACCCGTAATGAGCAGTTCTTC.

The chain carries TRBV12-5 and TRBJ2-5; 11 bases fit TRBD2. Germline V CDR1 and CDR2: LGHNT, FRNRAP. Unmatched junction bases numbered 2, after V lost 8 bases and J lost 0 bases. This CDR3 is built from 14 residues. The CDR3 bases are TGTGCTAGTCGGGGACTAGCGGACCAAGAGACCCAGTACTTC. Encoded protein: CASRGLADQETQYF.

Of note for this clone: This same CDR3 is encoded by further DNA sequences in the sample. The chain has TRBV19 and TRBJ1-5; D possibly corresponds to TRBD1 (6 bases). This CDR3 region has 14 residues. CDR1 and CDR2 (germline): LNHDA, SQIVND (reference sequence). The V end lost 6 bases, the J end lost 3 bases, and 12 bases lay between the germline ends. The CDR3 nucleotides are TGTGCCAGTAGCCAGACAGGACCCAATCAGCCCCAGCATTTT. Its translation is CASSQTGPNQPQHF.

The chain uses TRBV6-5 and TRBJ2-1; 8 bases are a match to TRBD1. V was pared by 9 bases and J by 4 bases, with 11 bases of the junction left unmatched. CDR1 MNHEY and CDR2 SVGAGI come from the germline V gene. The CDR3 runs 15 residues. CDR3 nucleotide sequence: TGTGCCAGTCGATTACAGGGGGTGGGGTACAATGAGCAGTTCTTC. Translating it yields CASRLQGVGYNEQFF.

V is TRBV6-2 or TRBV6-3 and J is TRBJ2-7, with TRBD2 matching over 9 bases. The V segment lost 2 bases and the J segment 3 bases; nucleotides outside the gene matches: 2. This CDR3 region has 14 residues. CDR1 is MNHEY and CDR2 is SVGEGT in the germline V gene. The CDR3 loop is CASSYVSGSYEQYF. The CDR3 DNA is TGTGCCAGCAGTTACGTTAGCGGGAGCTACGAGCAGTACTTC.

The chain employs TRBV5-1 and TRBJ2-7; 14 bases match TRBD2. Germline CDR1 reads SGHRS; CDR2 reads YFSETQ. The CDR3 sequence is 15 residues long. V gave up 0 bases and J gave up 11 bases; unmatched junction bases: 7. The CDR3 DNA is TGCGCCAGCAGCTTGGAAGGGACTAGCGGGAGTTTAGAGTACTTC. Residues: CASSLEGTSGSLEYF.

CDR3 nucleotide sequence: TGTGCCAGTAGTACGTACGAGCGGAACCGTTACGAGCAGTACTTC. It yields the protein CASSTYERNRYEQYF. The V and J genes are TRBV19 and TRBJ2-7; D possibly corresponds to TRBD2 (5 bases). Germline V CDR1 and CDR2: LNHDA, SQIVND (reference sequence). The CDR3 is made up of 15 amino acids. Trimming took 4 bases from V and 4 from J, leaving 17 bases between them. Complete variable domain (other parts from reference TRBV19 and TRBJ2-7): DGGITQSPKYLFRKEGQNVTLSCEQNLNHDAMYWYRQDPGQGLRLIYYSQIVNDFQKGDIAEGYSVSREKKESFPLTVTSAQKNPTAFYLCASSTYERNRYEQYFGPGTRLTVT.

The V and J genes are TRBV28 and TRBJ1-5; 8 bases agree with TRBD1. CDR1 is MDHEN and CDR2 is SYDVKM in the germline V gene. V was pared by 3 bases and J by 3 bases, with 13 bases of the junction left unmatched. The CDR3 contains 18 residues. As DNA, the CDR3 is TGTGCCAGCAGTTTCTCCGGACAGGGAGTATGGAACAATCAGCCCCAGCATTTT. The encoded protein is CASSFSGQGVWNNQPQHF.

The genes are TRBV19 and TRBJ1-3; 8 bases line up with TRBD1. The CDR3 is 17 amino acids. Germline-derived CDR1 and CDR2 are LNHDA and SQIVND (reference sequence). Trimming cost V 5 bases and J 4 bases; bases outside gene matches: 13. The CDR3 region is CASSVTSGTGGGNTIYF. The CDR3 coding sequence is TGTGCCAGTAGTGTCACTTCCGGGACAGGTGGAGGAAACACCATATATTTT. The full variable domain, its missing parts supplied by reference TRBV19 and TRBJ1-3, is DGGITQSPKYLFRKEGQNVTLSCEQNLNHDAMYWYRQDPGQGLRLIYYSQIVNDFQKGDIAEGYSVSREKKESFPLTVTSAQKNPTAFYLCASSVTSGTGGGNTIYFGEGSWLTVV.